A single sample gave rise to the 17 T cell receptor beta chains below, sequenced in a study of T-cell memory formation after mild COVID-19. TCRdb reanalysed the 5' RACE reads using MiXCR and keeps one entry per CDR3 protein. The sample has 200,000 to 250,000 distinct CDR3 sequences; roughly 14% are singletons. What was sequenced was PBMCs or a T cell subset sorted from them (not recorded which). These receptors were taken from an adult woman who had mild COVID-19 (a few samples of this study predate the infection). Cell type and time point are not known.

Only a few counts were recorded for this clonotype. Here the CDR3 DNA reads TGTGCCAGCAGCTTCCTACCAGTCATGAACACTGAAGCTTTCTTT. Translated: CASSFLPVMNTEAFF. This chain joins TRBV7-9 and TRBJ1-1; D remains ambiguous. The V gene lost 3 bases and the J gene lost 0 bases, with 11 bases spanning the gap. Germline assignment: CDR1 SEHNR and CDR2 FQNEAQ (reference sequence). The CDR3 totals 15 residues. Filled out from reference TRBV7-9 and TRBJ1-1, the complete variable domain reads DTGVSQNPRHKITKRGQNVTFRCDPISEHNRLYWYRQTLGQGPEFLTYFQNEAQLEKSRLLSDRFSAERPKGSFSTLEIQRTEQGDSAMYLCASSFLPVMNTEAFFGQGTRLTVV.

This clonotype was picked up a small number of times. The chain couples TRBV7-9 to TRBJ2-3; D is undetermined. CDR3 size: 11 residues. The germline gives CDR1 SEHNR, CDR2 FQNEAQ (reference sequence). Trimming cost V 4 bases and J 4 bases, with 3 bases left between them. The DNA of the CDR3 is TGTGCCAGCAGCTACTCAGATACGCAGTATTTT. It specifies CASSYSDTQYF.

A few counts support this clonotype. V gene TRBV15 combines with J gene TRBJ2-1; a possible D gene is TRBD1 (5 bases). Trimming removed 0 bases from V and 7 bases from J, with 16 bases in between. The CDR3 covers 16 residues. The germline gives CDR1 LNHNV, CDR2 YYDKDF (reference sequence). CDR3 bases: TGTGCCACCAGCAGAGACCCGGACACCAGGAAAAATGAGCAGTTCTTC. Its protein is CATSRDPDTRKNEQFF. Full variable domain (missing parts from reference TRBV15 and TRBJ2-1): DAMVIQNPRYQVTQFGKPVTLSCSQTLNHNVMYWYQQKSSQAPKLLFHYYDKDFNNEADTPDNFQSRRPNTSFCFLDIRSPGLGDTAMYLCATSRDPDTRKNEQFFGPGTRLTVL.

This clonotype was seen a handful of times. The gene calls are TRBV4-1 and TRBJ2-5; D gene unclear. This CDR3 comprises 13 residues. In germline, CDR1 is MGHRA, CDR2 YSYEKL. V was clipped by 4 bases and J by 4 bases, with 10 bases between them. DNA for the CDR3: TGCGCCAGCAGCCGCGACCCGAGAGAGACCCAGTACTTC. Amino acid sequence: CASSRDPRETQYF.

The genes are TRBV7-9 and TRBJ1-2; no reliable D call. The CDR3 extends over 12 amino acids. Germline loops: CDR1 SEHNR, CDR2 FQNEAQ (reference sequence). V was shortened by 4 bases and J by 5 bases, with 8 bases between the two germline ends. CDR3 nucleotides: TGTGCCAGCAGCTCGGGCCGATATGGCTACACCTTC. Protein sequence: CASSSGRYGYTF. The full variable domain, in which reference TRBV7-9 and TRBJ1-2 provide the parts outside the CDR3, is DTGVSQNPRHKITKRGQNVTFRCDPISEHNRLYWYRQTLGQGPEFLTYFQNEAQLEKSRLLSDRFSAERPKGSFSTLEIQRTEQGDSAMYLCASSSGRYGYTFGSGTRLTVV.

In this sample, this clonotype turned up a few times. The V call is TRBV18, the J call TRBJ2-1, with 13 bases that match TRBD2. CDR3 length equals 16 residues. V lost 3 bases to trimming and J lost 6 bases; unmatched junction nucleotides: 5. CDR1 is KGHSH and CDR2 is LQKENI in the germline V gene. The CDR3 DNA follows: TGTGCCAGCTCACCCGAACTAGCGGGAGGGCTCAATGAGCAGTTCTTC. Encoded protein: CASSPELAGGLNEQFF.

This clonotype has a count of ten or more. The V call is TRBV20-1, the J call TRBJ2-4, with TRBD2 identical over 10 bases. Germline V CDR1 and CDR2: DFQATT, SNEGSKA (reference sequence). The CDR3 extends over 15 amino acids. V lost 3 bases, J lost 0 bases, and 2 bases stayed unmatched. This CDR3 is CSASSSGGAKNIQYF. CDR3 bases: TGCAGTGCTAGTTCTAGCGGGGGAGCCAAAAACATTCAGTACTTC.

The rearrangement joins TRBV5-1 to TRBJ2-7; D is perhaps TRBD1 (6 bases). This CDR3 is 14 amino acids long. Between the trimmed V and J ends, which lost 4 bases and 2 bases, there was a span of 13 bases. The germline V gene encodes CDR1 SGHRS and CDR2 YFSETQ. CDR3 DNA: TGCGCCAGCAGCCAACTGACAGGTGCCTACGAGCAGTACTTC. It translates to CASSQLTGAYEQYF.

The J gene is TRBJ2-1, the V gene TRBV7-2; D may be TRBD2 (5 bases). V dropped 2 bases and J dropped 3 bases, with 17 bases sitting between them. The germline CDR1 and CDR2 sequences are SGHTA and FQGNSA. This CDR3 comprises 17 residues. This chain's CDR3 is CASSLLWVAGSYNEQFF. The CDR3 nucleotides are TGTGCCAGCAGCTTATTATGGGTAGCTGGGAGCTACAATGAGCAGTTCTTC.

This clonotype was detected a few times. This chain links TRBV7-3 with TRBJ2-5; 8 bases are a match to TRBD1. This CDR3 comprises 15 residues. In germline, CDR1 is SGHTA, CDR2 FQGTGA. The V gene end was trimmed by 3 bases and the J gene end by 5 bases; junction bases not matched to a gene: 8. CDR3 DNA: TGTGCCAGCAGCTTCAACAGGGGGTCAATGGAGACCCAGTACTTC. Translation gives CASSFNRGSMETQYF.

This clonotype has ten or more counts. V and J are TRBV5-1 and TRBJ1-5; 9 nucleotides match TRBD1. CDR3 length: 15 amino acids. Germline CDR1 reads SGHRS; CDR2 reads YFSETQ. V trimming: 4 bases; J trimming: 4 bases; junction bases outside the gene matches: 6. The CDR3 is CASSPGTGHNQPQHF. CDR3 nucleotide sequence: TGCGCCAGCAGCCCCGGGACAGGGCATAATCAGCCCCAGCATTTT.

In its sample, this clonotype was seen a few times. This chain joins TRBV5-1 and TRBJ2-3; D might be TRBD2 (5 bases). CDR3 length: 14 residues. Germline CDR1 SGHRS, CDR2 YFSETQ. Trimming took 4 bases from V and 6 from J, leaving 15 bases between them. The CDR3 is CASSLGRGRDTQYF. Written as DNA, the CDR3 is TGCGCCAGCAGCCTGGGTCGAGGGCGGGATACGCAGTATTTT.

This clonotype was recorded a few times. The chain employs TRBV12-3 or TRBV12-4 and TRBJ1-5; 7 bases agree with TRBD1. The ends lost 5 bases at V and 2 bases at J; junction bases unmatched: 12. This CDR3 region has 17 residues. The CDR3 DNA sequence: TGTGCCAGCAGTCCGAACAGGGGCGTTTGGGGCAATCAGCCCCAGCATTTT. This codes for CASSPNRGVWGNQPQHF.

The chain uses TRBV7-9 and TRBJ2-3; no definite D call. Trimming cost V 2 bases and J 5 bases, with 11 bases left between them. The CDR3 spans 14 residues. Germline CDR1 SEHNR, CDR2 FQNEAQ (reference sequence). As DNA, the CDR3 is TGTGCCAGCAGCTTAACGATAGACGTAGATACGCAGTATTTT. Translating it yields CASSLTIDVDTQYF.

This clonotype was observed a few times. This sequence joins TRBV6-6 and TRBJ2-7, with 8 bases lining up with TRBD1. The J segment lost 1 base and the V segment lost 5 bases, leaving 13 bases of the junction unmatched. CDR3 size: 17 residues. The germline V gene has CDR1 MNHNY and CDR2 SVGAGI (reference sequence). The CDR3 nucleotides are TGTGCCAGCAGTGATAACCCAGGGACAGGCATTTCCTACGAGCAGTACTTC. Amino acid sequence: CASSDNPGTGISYEQYF.

To note about this clonotype: Its ends do not fully match the called genes, so a read error is possible. The rearrangement uses TRBV7-9 and TRBJ1-1; 7 nucleotides align to TRBD1. This CDR3 comprises 15 residues. CDR1 and CDR2 from the germline V gene are SEHNR and FQNEAQ (reference sequence). The DNA of the CDR3 is TGTTCCAGCAGCCGAGGACAGGATTCGGTCACTGAAGCTTTCTTT. Its protein is CSSSRGQDSVTEAFF.

This clonotype came up once. This sequence joins TRBV24-1 and TRBJ2-7, with 7 positions matching TRBD1. The V gene's germline CDR1 is KGHDR and CDR2 SFDVKD. The length of the CDR3 is 14 residues. Germline trimming cut 3 bases from V and 4 bases from J; bases unmatched to any gene: 5. In DNA form, the CDR3 reads TGTGCCACCAGTGATCGGGACAGAGAATACGAGCAGTACTTC. Protein product: CATSDRDREYEQYF.